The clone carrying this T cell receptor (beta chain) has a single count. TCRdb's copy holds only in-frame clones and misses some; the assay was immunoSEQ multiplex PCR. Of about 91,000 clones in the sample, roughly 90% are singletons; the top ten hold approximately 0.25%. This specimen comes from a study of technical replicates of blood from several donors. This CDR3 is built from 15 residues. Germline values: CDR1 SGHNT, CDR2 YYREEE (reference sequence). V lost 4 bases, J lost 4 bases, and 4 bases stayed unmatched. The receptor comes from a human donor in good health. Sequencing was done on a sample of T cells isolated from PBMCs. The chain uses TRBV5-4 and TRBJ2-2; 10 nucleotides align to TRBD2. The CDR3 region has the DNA TGTGCCAGCAGCCCTAGCGGGAGTCGCACCGGGGAGCTGTTTTTT. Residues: CASSPSGSRTGELFF.